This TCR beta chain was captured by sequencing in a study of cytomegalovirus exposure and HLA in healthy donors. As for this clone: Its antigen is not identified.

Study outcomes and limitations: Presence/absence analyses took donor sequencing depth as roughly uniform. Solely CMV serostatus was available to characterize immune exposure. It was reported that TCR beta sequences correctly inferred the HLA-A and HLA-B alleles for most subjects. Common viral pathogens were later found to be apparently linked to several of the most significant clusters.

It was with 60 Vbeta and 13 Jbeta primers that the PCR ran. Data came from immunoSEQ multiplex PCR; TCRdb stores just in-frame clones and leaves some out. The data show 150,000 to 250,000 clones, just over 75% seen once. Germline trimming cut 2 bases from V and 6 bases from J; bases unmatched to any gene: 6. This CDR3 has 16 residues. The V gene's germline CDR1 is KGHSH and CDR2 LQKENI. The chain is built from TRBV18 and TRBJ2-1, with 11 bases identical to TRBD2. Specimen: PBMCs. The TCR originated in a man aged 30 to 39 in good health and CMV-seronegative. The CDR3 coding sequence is TGTGCCAGCTCACCAGGGCTAGCGGGAGGAGGCAATGAGCAGTTCTTC. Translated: CASSPGLAGGGNEQFF.